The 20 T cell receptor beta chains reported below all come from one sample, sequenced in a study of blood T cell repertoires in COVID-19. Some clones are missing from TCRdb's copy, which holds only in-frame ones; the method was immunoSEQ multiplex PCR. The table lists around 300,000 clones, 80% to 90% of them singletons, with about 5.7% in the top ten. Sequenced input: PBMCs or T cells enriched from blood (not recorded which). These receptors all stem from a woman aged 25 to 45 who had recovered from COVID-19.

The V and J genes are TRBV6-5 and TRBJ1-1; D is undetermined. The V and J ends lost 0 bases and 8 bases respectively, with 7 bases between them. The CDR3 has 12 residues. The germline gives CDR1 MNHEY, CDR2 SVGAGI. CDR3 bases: TGTGCCAGCAGTTACTCCGGGGTCGAAGCTTTCTTT. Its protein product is CASSYSGVEAFF.

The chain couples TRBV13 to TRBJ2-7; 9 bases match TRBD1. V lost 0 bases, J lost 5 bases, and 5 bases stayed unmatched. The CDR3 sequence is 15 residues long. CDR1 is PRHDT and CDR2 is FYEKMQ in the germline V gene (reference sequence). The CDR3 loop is CASSLGWDRDHEQYF. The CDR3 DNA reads TGTGCCAGCAGCTTAGGATGGGACAGGGACCACGAGCAGTACTTC.

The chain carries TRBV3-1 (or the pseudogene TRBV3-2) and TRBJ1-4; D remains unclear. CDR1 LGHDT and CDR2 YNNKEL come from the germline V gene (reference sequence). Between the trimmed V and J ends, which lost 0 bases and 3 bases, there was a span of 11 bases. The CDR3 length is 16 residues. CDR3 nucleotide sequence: TGTGCCAGCAGCCAAGACGCGGGCTTGGCTAATGAAAAACTGTTTTTT. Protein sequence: CASSQDAGLANEKLFF.

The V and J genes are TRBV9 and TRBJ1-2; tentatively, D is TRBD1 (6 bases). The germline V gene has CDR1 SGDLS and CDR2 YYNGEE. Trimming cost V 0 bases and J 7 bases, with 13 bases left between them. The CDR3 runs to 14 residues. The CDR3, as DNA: TGTGCCAGCAGCGTAGTAAGGGAGGGGGGTGGCTACACCTTC. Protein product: CASSVVREGGGYTF. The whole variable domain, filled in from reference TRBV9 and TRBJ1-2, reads DSGVTQTPKHLITATGQRVTLRCSPRSGDLSVYWYQQSLDQGLQFLIQYYNGEERAKGNILERFSAQQFPDLHSELNLSSLELGDSALYFCASSVVREGGGYTFGSGTRLTVV.

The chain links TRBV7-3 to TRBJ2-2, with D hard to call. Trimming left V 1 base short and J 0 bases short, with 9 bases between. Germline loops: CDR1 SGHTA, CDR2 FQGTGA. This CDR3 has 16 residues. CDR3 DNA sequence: TGTGCCAGCAGCTTAAATAGATTCGCGAACACCGGGGAGCTGTTTTTT. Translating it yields CASSLNRFANTGELFF.

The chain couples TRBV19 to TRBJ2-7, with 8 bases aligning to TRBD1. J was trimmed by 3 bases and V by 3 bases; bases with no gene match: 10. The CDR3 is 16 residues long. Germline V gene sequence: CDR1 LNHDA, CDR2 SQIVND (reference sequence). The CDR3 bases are TGTGCCAGTAGTATCCTTCCCGGACAGGGCAGCTACGAGCAGTACTTC. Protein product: CASSILPGQGSYEQYF.

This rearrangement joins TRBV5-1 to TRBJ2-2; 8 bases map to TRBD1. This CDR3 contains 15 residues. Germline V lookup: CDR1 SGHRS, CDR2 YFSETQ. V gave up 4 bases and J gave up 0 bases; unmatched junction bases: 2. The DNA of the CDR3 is TGCGCCAGCAGCCCACAGGGGGCGAACACCGGGGAGCTGTTTTTT. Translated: CASSPQGANTGELFF.

CDR3: CASSLVAGHYNEQFF. CDR3 nucleotides: TGTGCCAGCAGCTTAGTGGCGGGCCACTACAATGAGCAGTTCTTC. The chain employs TRBV7-2 and TRBJ2-1; D is possibly TRBD2 (5 bases). Germline CDR1 and CDR2: SGHTA and FQGNSA. CDR3 length equals 15 residues. The ends were cut back, 1 base at V and 3 bases at J, with 10 bases in the middle.

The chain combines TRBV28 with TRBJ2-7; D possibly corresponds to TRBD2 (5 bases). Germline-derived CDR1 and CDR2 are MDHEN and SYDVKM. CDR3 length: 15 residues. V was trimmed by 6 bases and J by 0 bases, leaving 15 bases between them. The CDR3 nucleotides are TGTGCCAGCAGCCCCTCGGGATCCCCCTCCTACGAGCAGTACTTC. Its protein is CASSPSGSPSYEQYF.

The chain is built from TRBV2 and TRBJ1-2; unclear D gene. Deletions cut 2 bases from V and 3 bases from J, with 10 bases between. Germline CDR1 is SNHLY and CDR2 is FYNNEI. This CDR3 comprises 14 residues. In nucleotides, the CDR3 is TGTGCCAGCAGTGAACGAGCCATAGACTATGGCTACACCTTC. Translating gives CASSERAIDYGYTF.

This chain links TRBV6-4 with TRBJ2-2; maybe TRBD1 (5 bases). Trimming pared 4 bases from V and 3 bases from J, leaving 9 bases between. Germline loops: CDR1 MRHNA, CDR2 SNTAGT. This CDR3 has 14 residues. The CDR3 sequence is CASSGQGDTGELFF. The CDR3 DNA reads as TGTGCCAGCAGTGGTCAGGGTGACACCGGGGAGCTGTTTTTT.

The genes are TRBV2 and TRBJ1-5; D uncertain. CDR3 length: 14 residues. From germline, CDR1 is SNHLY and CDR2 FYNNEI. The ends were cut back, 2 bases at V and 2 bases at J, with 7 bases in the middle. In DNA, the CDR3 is TGTGCCAGCAGTGAACTGGGAGGCAATCAGCCCCAGCATTTT. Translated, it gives CASSELGGNQPQHF. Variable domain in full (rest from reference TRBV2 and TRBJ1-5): EPEVTQTPSHQVTQMGQEVILRCVPISNHLYFYWYRQILGQKVEFLVSFYNNEISEKSEIFDDQFSVERPDGSNFTLKIRSTKLEDSAMYFCASSELGGNQPQHFGDGTRLSIL.

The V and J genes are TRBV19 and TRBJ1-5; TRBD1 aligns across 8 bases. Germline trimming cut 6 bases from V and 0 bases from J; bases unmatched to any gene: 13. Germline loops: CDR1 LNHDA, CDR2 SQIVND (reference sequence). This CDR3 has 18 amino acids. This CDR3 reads CASSQRQGSLYSNQPQHF. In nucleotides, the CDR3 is TGTGCCAGTAGCCAACGACAGGGGTCCCTTTATAGCAATCAGCCCCAGCATTTT.

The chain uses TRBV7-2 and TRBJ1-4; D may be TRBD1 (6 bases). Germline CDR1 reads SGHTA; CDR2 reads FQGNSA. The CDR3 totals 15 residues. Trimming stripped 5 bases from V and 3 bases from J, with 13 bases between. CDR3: CASSDRFRANEKLFF. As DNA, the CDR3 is TGTGCCAGCAGCGACAGGTTTCGAGCTAATGAAAAACTGTTTTTT.

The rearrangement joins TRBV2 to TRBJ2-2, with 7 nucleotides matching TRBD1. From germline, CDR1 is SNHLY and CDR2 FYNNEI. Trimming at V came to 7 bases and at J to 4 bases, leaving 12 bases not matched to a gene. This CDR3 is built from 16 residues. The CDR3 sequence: CASNWLGGSGTGELFF. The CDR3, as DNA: TGTGCCAGCAATTGGCTAGGGGGCTCGGGCACCGGGGAGCTGTTTTTT.

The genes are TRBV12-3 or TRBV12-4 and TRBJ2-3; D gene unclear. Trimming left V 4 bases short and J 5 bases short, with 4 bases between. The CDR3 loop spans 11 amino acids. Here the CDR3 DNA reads TGTGCCAGCAGTTATCGAGATACGCAGTATTTT. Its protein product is CASSYRDTQYF.

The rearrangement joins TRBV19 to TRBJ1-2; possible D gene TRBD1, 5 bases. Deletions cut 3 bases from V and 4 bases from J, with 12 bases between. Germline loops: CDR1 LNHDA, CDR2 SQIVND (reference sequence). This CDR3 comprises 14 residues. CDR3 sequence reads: CASSMAGPFYGYTF. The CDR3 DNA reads TGTGCCAGTAGTATGGCAGGGCCATTCTATGGCTACACCTTC. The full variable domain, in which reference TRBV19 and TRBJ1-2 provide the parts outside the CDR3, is DGGITQSPKYLFRKEGQNVTLSCEQNLNHDAMYWYRQDPGQGLRLIYYSQIVNDFQKGDIAEGYSVSREKKESFPLTVTSAQKNPTAFYLCASSMAGPFYGYTFGSGTRLTVV.

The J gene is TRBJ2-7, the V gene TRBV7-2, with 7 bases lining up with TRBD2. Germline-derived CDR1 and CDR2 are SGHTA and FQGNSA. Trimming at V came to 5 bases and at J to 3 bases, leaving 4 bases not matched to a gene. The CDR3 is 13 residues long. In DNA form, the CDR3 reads TGTGCCAGCAGCCGATGGGGGGGCTACGAGCAGTACTTC. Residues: CASSRWGGYEQYF.

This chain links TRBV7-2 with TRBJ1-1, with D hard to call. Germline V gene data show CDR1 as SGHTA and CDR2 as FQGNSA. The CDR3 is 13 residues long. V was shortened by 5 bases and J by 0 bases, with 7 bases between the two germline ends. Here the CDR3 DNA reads TGTGCCAGCAGCCCTACCTTGAACACTGAAGCTTTCTTT. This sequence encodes CASSPTLNTEAFF.

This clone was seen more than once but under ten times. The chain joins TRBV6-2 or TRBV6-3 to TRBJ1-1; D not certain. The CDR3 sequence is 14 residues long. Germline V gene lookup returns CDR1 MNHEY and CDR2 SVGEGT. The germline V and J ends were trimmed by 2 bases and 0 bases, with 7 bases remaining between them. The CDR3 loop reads CASSYQALNTEAFF. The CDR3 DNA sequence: TGTGCCAGCAGTTACCAGGCCTTGAACACTGAAGCTTTCTTT.